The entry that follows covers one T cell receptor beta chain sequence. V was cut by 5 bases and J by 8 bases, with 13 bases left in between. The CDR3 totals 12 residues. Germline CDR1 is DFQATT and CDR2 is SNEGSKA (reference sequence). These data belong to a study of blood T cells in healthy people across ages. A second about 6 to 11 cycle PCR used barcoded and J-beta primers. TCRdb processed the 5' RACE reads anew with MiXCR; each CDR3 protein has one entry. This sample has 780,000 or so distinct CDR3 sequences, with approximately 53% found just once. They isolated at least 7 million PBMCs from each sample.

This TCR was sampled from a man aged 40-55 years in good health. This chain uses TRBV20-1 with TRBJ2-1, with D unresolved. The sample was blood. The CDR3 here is CSACRNNDEQFF. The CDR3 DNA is TGCAGTGCTTGCAGGAACAACGATGAGCAGTTCTTC.